The rows below give T cell receptor beta chains drawn from one sample of a study of blood T cells in healthy people across ages. From the 5' RACE reads, TCRdb called clonotypes with MiXCR, one entry per CDR3 protein. This table has around 870,000 distinct CDR3 sequences, 29% appearing once. The sample consisted of blood. These receptors originate from a woman older than 75 in good health. Both conserved end residues are part of each CDR3. A D gene is named only where the DNA matches it firmly. Part of the rows lack a size; the others show once, few, many or a class for expanded clones.

d_call j_call v_call clone_size cdr3_nt cdr3_aa
TRBD1 TRBJ1-1 TRBV6-2/TRBV6-3 - TGTGCCAGCAGTCAAAGGACTCAGGGGGACACTGAAGCTTTCTTT CASSQRTQGDTEAFF
- TRBJ2-3 TRBV12-3/TRBV12-4 - TGTGCCAGCAGTATCAAAAGCGCAGATATGCAGTATTTT CASSIKSADMQYF
TRBD1 TRBJ1-2 TRBV18 few TGTGCCAGCTCACTACAAGGACAGGGTAGCTATGGCTACACCTTC CASSLQGQGSYGYTF
- TRBJ2-7 TRBV9 many TGTGCCAGCAGCCACAGGATCGAGCAGTACTTC CASSHRIEQYF
- TRBJ1-5 TRBV20-1 - TGCAGTGCTAATCGCGGGAGTGGGCAGCCCCAGCATTTT CSANRGSGQPQHF
- TRBJ1-1 TRBV20-1 few TGCAGTGCTAGGACTAATCCTGGGACATTGAACACTGAAGCTTTCTTT CSARTNPGTLNTEAFF
TRBD1 TRBJ1-3 TRBV7-2 - TGTGCCAGCAGCCGACAGGGAGGTAACACCATATATTTT CASSRQGGNTIYF
- TRBJ1-2 TRBV11-2 - TGTGCCAGCAGCTTACGGCTTCAGGGGACCTTGGGCTACACCTTC CASSLRLQGTLGYTF
TRBD1 TRBJ1-1 TRBV12-3/TRBV12-4 few TGTGCCAGCAGTTTGGGAGAGACAGGGGAAGCTTTCTTT CASSLGETGEAFF
- TRBJ1-1 TRBV20-1 - TGCAGTGCTAGTGGGGGTAGCGGTGAAGCTTTCTTT CSASGGSGEAFF
- TRBJ2-1 TRBV18 few TGTGCCAGCTCACTTACGAGGCCGTCCAATGAGCAGTTCTTC CASSLTRPSNEQFF
TRBD1 TRBJ1-4 TRBV4-3 many TGCGCCAGTGGACAGGGCATAACTAATGAAAAACTGTTTTTT CASGQGITNEKLFF
- TRBJ1-2 TRBV29-1 once TGCAGCGTTGAGTGGTGGGCGGGTAACCATGGCTACACCTTC CSVEWWAGNHGYTF
TRBD2 TRBJ2-7 TRBV3-1 - TGTGCCAGCAGCAATAGCGGGGATGCCTACGAGCAGTACTTC CASSNSGDAYEQYF
TRBD1 TRBJ2-1 TRBV3-1 few TGTGCCAGCAGCCACACCGGGACAGGGGGTAATGAGCAGTTCTTC CASSHTGTGGNEQFF
TRBD2 TRBJ2-5 TRBV6-2/TRBV6-3 - TGTGCCAGCAGCCGGACCTCTAGCGGGGGAGAGGAGACCCAGTACTTC CASSRTSSGGEETQYF
- TRBJ2-5 TRBV20-1 many TGCAGTGCTAGAGTGAGAACAACCCAAGAGACCCAGTACTTC CSARVRTTQETQYF
- TRBJ2-3 TRBV12-3/TRBV12-4 many TGTGCCAGCAGTGTCGATCGAGCAGATACGCAGTATTTT CASSVDRADTQYF
- TRBJ2-5 TRBV7-2 - TGTGCCAGCAGCTCCCGACGCTTCCAAGAGACCCGGTACTTC CASSSRRFQETRYF
TRBD2 TRBJ2-5 TRBV7-2 - TGTGCCAGCGCAGAGGAGCGGGAGGAGACCCAGTACTTC CASAEEREETQYF
- TRBJ2-5 TRBV6-5 many TGTGCCAGCACCCGGCCCGGGACGGGCGAGACCCAGTACTTC CASTRPGTGETQYF
- TRBJ1-1 TRBV10-3 few TGTGCCATCAGGGAGAAGGGGGACACTGAAGCTTTCTTT CAIREKGDTEAFF
TRBD2 TRBJ2-1 TRBV20-1 - TGCAGTGCTACGCCAACTAAGTGGGGGGGGAGGAATGAGCAGTTCTTC CSATPTKWGGRNEQFF
- TRBJ2-7 TRBV18 - TGTGCCAGCTCACCACAGGTCTCCTACGAGCAGTACTTC CASSPQVSYEQYF
- TRBJ1-1 TRBV7-9 few TGTGCCAGCAGCTTATCAGGGATGCTTAACACTGAAGCTTTCTTT CASSLSGMLNTEAFF
- TRBJ2-3 TRBV29-1 - TGCGGCGTTGGGGGGGGCCCAGATACGCAGTATTTT CGVGGGPDTQYF
TRBD1 TRBJ1-2 TRBV20-1 once TGCAGTGCTAGAGGTGCAGGGGGGGCATATGGCTACACCTTC CSARGAGGAYGYTF
TRBD1 TRBJ1-5 TRBV5-8 few TGTGCCAGCACCCTCGACAGGGGGAGCAATCAGCCCCAGCATTTT CASTLDRGSNQPQHF
TRBD1 TRBJ1-1 TRBV11-2 few TGTGCCAGCAGCTTAGTTAGGGGGCTGAGCACTGAAGCTTTCTTT CASSLVRGLSTEAFF
TRBD2 TRBJ2-3 TRBV12-3/TRBV12-4 many TGTGCCAGCAGCCGGGGACTAACAGATACGCAGTATTTT CASSRGLTDTQYF
- TRBJ1-1 TRBV20-1 - TGCAGTGCCCTCCTGAACACTGAAGCTTTCTTT CSALLNTEAFF
- TRBJ2-5 TRBV11-2 - TGTGCCTGCAGCTTACGGTGGGAGACCCAGTACTTC CACSLRWETQYF
- TRBJ2-3 TRBV10-3 once TGTGCCTACAGGGGGGGCAGCACAGATACGCAGTATTTT CAYRGGSTDTQYF
- TRBJ1-2 TRBV19 few TGTGCCAGTGCTACCCTGGGAGGGAATAACTATGGCTACACCTTC CASATLGGNNYGYTF
- TRBJ1-2 TRBV9 few TGTGCCAGCAGCGTAGACGGGGGGCTAGCTAACTATGGCTACACCTTC CASSVDGGLANYGYTF
- TRBJ1-4 TRBV15 - TGTGCCACCAGCCGGGACTATAATGAAAAACTGTTTTTT CATSRDYNEKLFF
- TRBJ1-5 TRBV6-6 many TGTGCCAGCAGTTACGGCGGTTCCGATCAGCCCCAGCATTTT CASSYGGSDQPQHF
TRBD1 TRBJ1-5 TRBV10-2 - TGCGCCAGCAGAGAGGGGGCAAGCAATCAGCCCCAGCATTTT CASREGASNQPQHF
TRBD1 TRBJ1-5 TRBV29-1 many TGCAGCGTATCAACCGGGACAGGGGCCCAGCCCCAGCATTTT CSVSTGTGAQPQHF
- TRBJ2-7 TRBV4-1 - TGCGTCAGCAGCCAAAAGAGGACAGTTTACGTTTACGAGCAGTACTTC CVSSQKRTVYVYEQYF
- TRBJ1-2 TRBV20-1 few TGCAGGGCAAGGGGCGGGTACTATGGCTACACCTTC CRARGGYYGYTF
- TRBJ2-3 TRBV5-1 many TGCGCCAGCAGCTTGGCCGACTCACAGTATTTT CASSLADSQYF
- TRBJ2-7 TRBV20-1 few TGCAGTGCTAGAGGCCAGGGGGGAAGCTCCTACGAGCAGTACTTC CSARGQGGSSYEQYF
- TRBJ1-2 TRBV6-2/TRBV6-3 many TGTGCCAGCAGCTATACAGGGCTGGCTGGCTACACCTTC CASSYTGLAGYTF
- TRBJ1-1 TRBV12-3/TRBV12-4 few TGTGCCAGCATAAACGGTCGTTTCGGCACTGAAGCTTTCTTT CASINGRFGTEAFF
- TRBJ2-5 TRBV7-2 many TGTGCCAGCAGCTTCGATCGAGGAGAGACCCAGTACTTC CASSFDRGETQYF
TRBD2 TRBJ2-1 TRBV5-1 - TGCGCCAGCAGCTTGGCTCTAGCGGCCTTAACTTCCTACAATGAGCAGTTCTTC CASSLALAALTSYNEQFF
- TRBJ1-3 TRBV7-2 - TGTGCCAGCAGCTTAGATTGGGGGGCGCAAAGATATTTT CASSLDWGAQRYF
- TRBJ2-3 TRBV28 many TGTGCCAGCCCACCCCGGGGATCCTCTAGCACAGATACGCAGTATTTT CASPPRGSSSTDTQYF
TRBD2 TRBJ2-1 TRBV12-3/TRBV12-4 many TGTGCCAGCAGTCCTAGCGGGGTCAATGAGCAGTTCTTC CASSPSGVNEQFF
- TRBJ2-2 TRBV7-9 few TGTGCCAGCAGTGCTTACACCGGGGAGCTGTTTTTT CASSAYTGELFF
TRBD1 TRBJ2-5 TRBV12-3/TRBV12-4 few TGTGCCAGCGACAGGGGGAATTACAATGAGCAGTACTTC CASDRGNYNEQYF
TRBD2 TRBJ2-5 TRBV7-2 many TGTGCCAGCAGCTTAGGGGGTAGCGGGGGAGAGACCCAGTACTTC CASSLGGSGGETQYF
TRBD2 TRBJ2-1 TRBV24-1 many TGTGCCACCAGTTTTGGGCGGGGGGGGAACTACAATGAGCAGTTCTTC CATSFGRGGNYNEQFF